Listed here are 2 T cell receptor beta chains from one sample, sequenced in a study of beta chain features in type 1 diabetes (dated by TCRdb to the late 2010s). These receptors are not linked to any known antigen. The library was generated by the immunoSEQ multiplex PCR assay. All of the isolated RNA was reverse transcribed with the High Capacity cDNA Reverse Transcription Kit, so expressed TCRB transcripts were sequenced. This immuneACCESS table, as held by TCRdb, lists in-frame sequences with V and J called but not all clones. Of the missing ones, under half trace to an unresolved V gene in checked studies; the others have no known cause. Counted in this sample were tens of thousands of clones; roughly half of them appeared once. Around 2.5% of the sample is taken by the ten largest. Overall study results and their limits: A moderate but significant shortening of TCRB CDR3 length was observed in type 1 diabetes patients in all four CD4+ subsets.

Sequences were obtained from Tregs from blood. The cell subset or site tag for this specimen amounts to: regulatory CD4+ T cells. Receptor source: a woman in her thirties or forties with type 1 diabetes.

The V gene is TRBV5-1, the J gene TRBJ2-7; 8 bases map to TRBD2. Germline assignment: CDR1 SGHRS and CDR2 YFSETQ. The CDR3 loop spans 15 amino acids. V lost 5 bases, J lost 3 bases, and 10 bases stayed unmatched. The CDR3 loop is CASSYLAGVNYEQYF. DNA of the CDR3: TGCGCCAGCAGTTATCTAGCGGGTGTTAACTACGAGCAGTACTTC.

The chain uses TRBV5-6 and TRBJ1-6; 7 positions agree with TRBD1. J was trimmed by 6 bases and V by 4 bases; bases with no gene match: 7. The CDR3 sequence is 15 residues long. Germline V gene lookup returns CDR1 SGHDT and CDR2 YYEEEE. CDR3 bases: TGTGCCAGCAGCCGTCTCGACAGGGCTAATTCACCCCTCCACTTT. The encoded protein is CASSRLDRANSPLHF.